These 21 T cell receptor beta chains were all obtained from the same sample, sequenced in a study of T cells in Graves' hyperthyroidism and ophthalmopathy. Researchers amplified the TCR beta CDR3 regions from RNA transcripts. TCR CDR3 underwent first-round RT-PCR with the HTBI primer set. In TCRdb, the multiplex PCR reads were re-called with MiXCR into one record per CDR3 protein. This table holds 240,000 or so distinct CDR3 sequences, approximately 16% found once. Input material: blood. The receptor set was obtained from a woman aged 18-29 years with Graves' ophthalmopathy.

The sample holds many counts of this clonotype. The V and J genes are TRBV20-1 and TRBJ1-6; D is unclear. The CDR3 covers 14 residues. Trimming took off 0 bases at V and 8 bases at J, with 11 bases between the two ends. Per the germline V gene, CDR1 is DFQATT and CDR2 is SNEGSKA (reference sequence). CDR3 loop: CSARDPYTDSPLHF. DNA of the CDR3: TGCAGTGCTAGAGATCCATACACGGATTCACCCCTCCACTTT.

This clonotype was detected ten times or more. The rearrangement links TRBV19 to TRBJ2-5; 8 bases align to TRBD1. The CDR3 contains 14 residues. CDR1 and CDR2 from the germline V gene are LNHDA and SQIVND (reference sequence). J lost 5 bases, V lost 0 bases, and 2 bases had no gene match. The CDR3 sequence is CASSIDHRGETQYF. CDR3 DNA: TGTGCCAGTAGTATAGATCACAGGGGGGAGACCCAGTACTTC.

The sample holds many counts of this clonotype. V usage is TRBV5-6 and J usage is TRBJ1-1; 8 bases align to TRBD1. The V gene's germline CDR1 is SGHDT and CDR2 YYEEEE. The J segment lost 6 bases and the V segment lost 3 bases, leaving 10 bases of the junction unmatched. This CDR3 has 15 residues. CDR3: CASSCRGQGWAEAFF. CDR3 DNA sequence: TGTGCCAGCAGCTGCCGAGGACAGGGTTGGGCTGAAGCTTTCTTT.

Ten or more counts support this clonotype. The chain joins TRBV7-9 to TRBJ2-3; D might be TRBD1 or TRBD2, each matching 5 bases. Germline lookup yields CDR1 SEHNR and CDR2 FQNEAQ (reference sequence). Trimming pared 1 base from V and 0 bases from J, leaving 17 bases between. The CDR3 consists of 18 residues. In DNA form, the CDR3 reads TGTGCCAGCAGCTTAGGGGGACGGGGAAGAACTAGCACAGATACGCAGTATTTT. This gives the protein CASSLGGRGRTSTDTQYF.

This clonotype was picked up many times. CDR3: CASSEIWDNEQFF. CDR3 nucleotide sequence: TGTGCCAGCAGCGAGATTTGGGACAATGAGCAGTTCTTC. The chain uses TRBV7-2 and TRBJ2-1; D unclear. CDR3 length: 13 amino acids. Trimming removed 5 bases from V and 5 bases from J, with 10 bases in between. Germline loops: CDR1 SGHTA, CDR2 FQGNSA.

This clonotype was recorded at least ten times. The gene calls are TRBV18 and TRBJ2-3; 7 bases line up with TRBD1. The V gene end was trimmed by 2 bases and the J gene end by 1 base; junction bases not matched to a gene: 3. Germline V gene data show CDR1 as KGHSH and CDR2 as LQKENI. CDR3 size: 15 residues. CDR3 in DNA: TGTGCCAGCTCACCATTAGGGACAGGCACAGATACGCAGTATTTT. This codes for CASSPLGTGTDTQYF.

This clonotype was seen at least ten times. V and J are TRBV5-1 and TRBJ2-7; 13 bases fit TRBD2. Germline V gives CDR1 SGHRS, CDR2 YFSETQ. The CDR3 loop spans 14 amino acids. J was trimmed by 4 bases and V by 6 bases; bases with no gene match: 4. The CDR3 DNA reads as TGCGCCAGCACCTGGACTAGCGGGAGTTACGAGCAGTACTTC. Encoded protein: CASTWTSGSYEQYF.

This clonotype came up many times. J is TRBJ2-1 and V is TRBV19, with a possible D match to TRBD1 (6 bases). Germline assignment: CDR1 LNHDA and CDR2 SQIVND (reference sequence). V lost 6 bases and J 0 bases, leaving 12 bases between the germline ends. The CDR3 is made up of 15 amino acids. In DNA form, the CDR3 reads TGTGCCAGTAGCCGGACAGAGAGCTCCTACAATGAGCAGTTCTTC. Translation gives CASSRTESSYNEQFF.

Points on this clonotype: This may come from a read error, since a much larger clone is one base off. The chain uses TRBV15 and TRBJ1-6; 11 positions agree with TRBD1. This CDR3 has 15 residues. In germline, CDR1 is LNHNV, CDR2 YYDKDF (reference sequence). After removal of 5 bases from V and 6 bases from J, the junction contained 3 bases not matched to a gene. The CDR3 bases are TGTGCCACCAGCGGACAGGGGGCGGTTAATTCACCCCTCCACTTT. Its protein product is CATSGQGAVNSPLHF.

This clonotype was counted ten times or more. The rearrangement uses TRBV6-1 and TRBJ1-1, with a possible D match to TRBD1 (6 bases). This CDR3 has 14 residues. Germline V gives CDR1 MNHNS, CDR2 SASEGT. V lost 7 bases and J 8 bases, leaving 20 bases between the germline ends. CDR3 amino acids: CASNRYRGAGEAFF. The CDR3, as DNA: TGTGCCAGCAACCGCTATCGGGGGGCGGGAGAAGCTTTCTTT.

This clonotype was counted at least ten times. The V and J genes are TRBV7-8 and TRBJ2-1, with 7 bases fitting TRBD2. CDR3 length: 16 residues. Trimming cost V 3 bases and J 6 bases; bases outside gene matches: 11. Looked up from germline, CDR1 is SGHVS and CDR2 is FQNEAQ. The CDR3 DNA reads as TGTGCCAGCAGCTTCCTAGAGCGGGGACCCTTCAATGAGCAGTTCTTC. Translation: CASSFLERGPFNEQFF.

Many counts were recorded for this clonotype. The J gene is TRBJ2-1, the V gene TRBV4-2; 7 bases map to TRBD2. The germline CDR1 and CDR2 sequences are LGHNA and YNFKEQ. The CDR3 runs to 16 residues. The trim removed 0 bases at V and 2 bases at J, leaving 4 bases unmatched. The CDR3 bases are TGTGCCAGCAGCCAAGATTGGCTAGCGGCCTACAATGAGCAGTTCTTC. Protein product: CASSQDWLAAYNEQFF.

This clonotype has at least ten counts. The genes are TRBV5-1 and TRBJ2-2; TRBD1 matches 8 bases. CDR3 size: 15 residues. Germline CDR1 is SGHRS and CDR2 is YFSETQ. V was clipped by 4 bases and J by 3 bases; unmatched bases: 5. In DNA form, the CDR3 reads TGCGCCAGCAGCAGACAGGGGCCGGACACCGGGGAGCTGTTTTTT. This gives the protein CASSRQGPDTGELFF.

This clonotype was recorded many times. The chain combines TRBV7-2 with TRBJ2-3; possibly TRBD2 for D (6 bases). In germline, CDR1 is SGHTA, CDR2 FQGNSA. The length of the CDR3 is 14 residues. Trimming cost V 1 base and J 3 bases, with 8 bases left between them. In nucleotides, the CDR3 is TGTGCCAGCAGCTTAGTGCTAGCGACAGATACGCAGTATTTT. Protein: CASSLVLATDTQYF.

This clonotype appeared many times. V is TRBV5-5 and J is TRBJ1-2; D call uncertain. V lost 4 bases and J 8 bases, leaving 21 bases between the germline ends. Germline-derived CDR1 and CDR2 are SGHKS and YYEKEE (reference sequence). The CDR3 is made up of 15 amino acids. CDR3 loop: CASSLDSSGLRGYTF. CDR3 coding DNA: TGTGCCAGCAGCCTCGACTCCTCCGGACTGCGGGGCTACACCTTC.

This clonotype was counted at least ten times. This rearrangement joins TRBV20-1 to TRBJ2-3, with 15 nucleotides matching TRBD2. The CDR3 spans 16 residues. From germline, CDR1 is DFQATT and CDR2 SNEGSKA (reference sequence). With V trimmed by 2 bases and J by 6 bases, 6 bases remained unmatched. As DNA, the CDR3 is TGCAGTGCTAGAAAAGGACTAGCGGGAGGGTCGGATACGCAGTATTTT. This gives the protein CSARKGLAGGSDTQYF.

The chain has TRBV9 and TRBJ2-1; 10 bases agree with TRBD2. The V gene end was trimmed by 0 bases and the J gene end by 3 bases; junction bases not matched to a gene: 6. The CDR3 runs 17 residues. Germline V lookup: CDR1 SGDLS, CDR2 YYNGEE. DNA for the CDR3: TGTGCCAGCAGCGTAGGGGGCGGGACTAGCGTCTACAATGAGCAGTTCTTC. Translated, it gives CASSVGGGTSVYNEQFF. The full variable domain, in which reference TRBV9 and TRBJ2-1 provide the parts outside the CDR3, is DSGVTQTPKHLITATGQRVTLRCSPRSGDLSVYWYQQSLDQGLQFLIQYYNGEERAKGNILERFSAQQFPDLHSELNLSSLELGDSALYFCASSVGGGTSVYNEQFFGPGTRLTVL.

This clonotype has a handful of counts. The chain couples TRBV4-2 to TRBJ1-5; D ambiguous. V was clipped by 1 base and J by 0 bases, with 7 bases between them. Germline CDR1 is LGHNA and CDR2 is YNFKEQ. This CDR3 has 15 residues. This CDR3 reads CASSQAENSNQPQHF. CDR3 coding DNA: TGTGCCAGCAGCCAAGCAGAGAATAGCAATCAGCCCCAGCATTTT.

The chain uses TRBV15 and TRBJ2-1, with 14 bases fitting TRBD2. CDR1 and CDR2 from the germline V gene are LNHNV and YYDKDF (reference sequence). Germline trimming cut 6 bases from V and 3 bases from J; bases unmatched to any gene: 4. The CDR3 has 16 residues. The CDR3 reads CATREGTSGSYNEQFF. The DNA for the CDR3 is TGTGCCACCAGGGAAGGGACTAGCGGGAGCTACAATGAGCAGTTCTTC.

The V call is TRBV7-3, the J call TRBJ1-1; a possible D gene is TRBD1 (5 bases). With 1 base removed from V and 4 bases from J, the gap between germline ends came to 13 bases. CDR1 and CDR2 from the germline V gene are SGHTA and FQGTGA. The CDR3 runs to 15 residues. The CDR3 loop is CASSLSGTGTTEAFF. CDR3 DNA sequence: TGTGCCAGCAGCTTAAGCGGCACGGGGACCACTGAAGCTTTCTTT.

In this sample, this clonotype turned up many times. V is TRBV7-9 and J is TRBJ2-3; perhaps TRBD2 as D (6 bases). This CDR3 spans 15 amino acids. The ends were cut back, 2 bases at V and 2 bases at J, with 11 bases in the middle. Germline lookup yields CDR1 SEHNR and CDR2 FQNEAQ (reference sequence). In nucleotides, the CDR3 is TGTGCCAGCAGCTTAAGACTAGACAACACAGATACGCAGTATTTT. It yields the protein CASSLRLDNTDTQYF. The whole variable domain, remainder taken from reference TRBV7-9 and TRBJ2-3, is DTGVSQNPRHKITKRGQNVTFRCDPISEHNRLYWYRQTLGQGPEFLTYFQNEAQLEKSRLLSDRFSAERPKGSFSTLEIQRTEQGDSAMYLCASSLRLDNTDTQYFGPGTRLTVL.